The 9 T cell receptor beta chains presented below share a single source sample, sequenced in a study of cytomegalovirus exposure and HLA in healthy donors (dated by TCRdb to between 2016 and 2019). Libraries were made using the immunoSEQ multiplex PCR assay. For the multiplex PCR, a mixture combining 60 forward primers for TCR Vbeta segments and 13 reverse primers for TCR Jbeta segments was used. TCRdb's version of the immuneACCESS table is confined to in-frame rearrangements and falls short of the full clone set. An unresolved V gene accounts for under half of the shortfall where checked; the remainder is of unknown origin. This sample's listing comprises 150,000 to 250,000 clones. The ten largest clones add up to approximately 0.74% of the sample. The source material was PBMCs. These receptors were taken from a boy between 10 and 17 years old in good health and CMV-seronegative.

The CDR3 sequence: CASSRQGRNYEQYF. The CDR3 DNA reads TGTGCCAGCAGCCGACAGGGACGGAACTACGAGCAGTACTTC. This chain links TRBV14 with TRBJ2-7; 7 bases line up with TRBD1. Trimming at V came to 4 bases and at J to 3 bases, leaving 6 bases not matched to a gene. The CDR3 covers 14 residues. The germline gives CDR1 SGHDN, CDR2 FVKESK.

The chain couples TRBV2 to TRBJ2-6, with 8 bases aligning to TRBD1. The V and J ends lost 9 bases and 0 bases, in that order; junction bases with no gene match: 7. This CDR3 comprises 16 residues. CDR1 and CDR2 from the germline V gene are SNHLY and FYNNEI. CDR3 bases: TGTGCCAGGTCGGGGACAGGACTCTCTGGGGCCAACGTCCTGACTTTC. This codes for CARSGTGLSGANVLTF.

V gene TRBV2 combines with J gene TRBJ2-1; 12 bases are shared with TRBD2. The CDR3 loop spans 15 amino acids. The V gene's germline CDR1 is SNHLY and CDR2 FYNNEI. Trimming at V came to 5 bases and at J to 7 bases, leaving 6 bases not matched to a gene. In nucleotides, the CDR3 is TGTGCCAGCAGTTCTAGCGGGGGGGCCCCTAATGAGCAGTTCTTC. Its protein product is CASSSSGGAPNEQFF.

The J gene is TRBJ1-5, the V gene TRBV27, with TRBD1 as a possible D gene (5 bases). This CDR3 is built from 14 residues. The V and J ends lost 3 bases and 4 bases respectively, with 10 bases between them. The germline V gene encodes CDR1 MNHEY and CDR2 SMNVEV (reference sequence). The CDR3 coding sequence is TGTGCCAGCAGTTTGATAGGGGATAATCAGCCCCAGCATTTT. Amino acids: CASSLIGDNQPQHF.

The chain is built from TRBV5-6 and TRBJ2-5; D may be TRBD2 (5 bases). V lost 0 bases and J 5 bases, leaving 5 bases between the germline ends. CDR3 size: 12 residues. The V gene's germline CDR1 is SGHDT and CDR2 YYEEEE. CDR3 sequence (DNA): TGTGCCAGCAGCTTGGCGGGGGAGACCCAGTACTTC. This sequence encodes CASSLAGETQYF.

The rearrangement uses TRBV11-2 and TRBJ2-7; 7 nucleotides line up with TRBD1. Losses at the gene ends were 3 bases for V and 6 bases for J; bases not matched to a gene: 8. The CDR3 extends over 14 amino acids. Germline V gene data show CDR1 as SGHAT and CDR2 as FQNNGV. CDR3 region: CASSFGTDFSEQYF. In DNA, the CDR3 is TGTGCCAGCAGCTTCGGGACAGATTTTAGCGAGCAGTACTTC.

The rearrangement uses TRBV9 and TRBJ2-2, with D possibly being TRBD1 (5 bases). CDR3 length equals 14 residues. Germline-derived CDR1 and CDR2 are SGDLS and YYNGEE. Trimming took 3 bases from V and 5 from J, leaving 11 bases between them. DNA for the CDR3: TGTGCCAGCAGCGGCCAGGGTTGGACCGGGGAGCTGTTTTTT. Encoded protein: CASSGQGWTGELFF.

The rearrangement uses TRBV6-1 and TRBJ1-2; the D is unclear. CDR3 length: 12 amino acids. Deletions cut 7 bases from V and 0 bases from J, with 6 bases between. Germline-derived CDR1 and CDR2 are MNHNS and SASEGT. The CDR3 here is CASKNTNYGYTF. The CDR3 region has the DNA TGTGCCAGCAAAAACACTAACTATGGCTACACCTTC.

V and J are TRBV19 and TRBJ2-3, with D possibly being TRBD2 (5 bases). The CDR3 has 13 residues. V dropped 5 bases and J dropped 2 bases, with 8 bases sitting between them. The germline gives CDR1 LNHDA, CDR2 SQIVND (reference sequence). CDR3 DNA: TGTGCCAGTAGTCCTAGCCTCACAGATACGCAGTATTTT. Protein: CASSPSLTDTQYF. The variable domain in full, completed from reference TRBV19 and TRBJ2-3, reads DGGITQSPKYLFRKEGQNVTLSCEQNLNHDAMYWYRQDPGQGLRLIYYSQIVNDFQKGDIAEGYSVSREKKESFPLTVTSAQKNPTAFYLCASSPSLTDTQYFGPGTRLTVL.